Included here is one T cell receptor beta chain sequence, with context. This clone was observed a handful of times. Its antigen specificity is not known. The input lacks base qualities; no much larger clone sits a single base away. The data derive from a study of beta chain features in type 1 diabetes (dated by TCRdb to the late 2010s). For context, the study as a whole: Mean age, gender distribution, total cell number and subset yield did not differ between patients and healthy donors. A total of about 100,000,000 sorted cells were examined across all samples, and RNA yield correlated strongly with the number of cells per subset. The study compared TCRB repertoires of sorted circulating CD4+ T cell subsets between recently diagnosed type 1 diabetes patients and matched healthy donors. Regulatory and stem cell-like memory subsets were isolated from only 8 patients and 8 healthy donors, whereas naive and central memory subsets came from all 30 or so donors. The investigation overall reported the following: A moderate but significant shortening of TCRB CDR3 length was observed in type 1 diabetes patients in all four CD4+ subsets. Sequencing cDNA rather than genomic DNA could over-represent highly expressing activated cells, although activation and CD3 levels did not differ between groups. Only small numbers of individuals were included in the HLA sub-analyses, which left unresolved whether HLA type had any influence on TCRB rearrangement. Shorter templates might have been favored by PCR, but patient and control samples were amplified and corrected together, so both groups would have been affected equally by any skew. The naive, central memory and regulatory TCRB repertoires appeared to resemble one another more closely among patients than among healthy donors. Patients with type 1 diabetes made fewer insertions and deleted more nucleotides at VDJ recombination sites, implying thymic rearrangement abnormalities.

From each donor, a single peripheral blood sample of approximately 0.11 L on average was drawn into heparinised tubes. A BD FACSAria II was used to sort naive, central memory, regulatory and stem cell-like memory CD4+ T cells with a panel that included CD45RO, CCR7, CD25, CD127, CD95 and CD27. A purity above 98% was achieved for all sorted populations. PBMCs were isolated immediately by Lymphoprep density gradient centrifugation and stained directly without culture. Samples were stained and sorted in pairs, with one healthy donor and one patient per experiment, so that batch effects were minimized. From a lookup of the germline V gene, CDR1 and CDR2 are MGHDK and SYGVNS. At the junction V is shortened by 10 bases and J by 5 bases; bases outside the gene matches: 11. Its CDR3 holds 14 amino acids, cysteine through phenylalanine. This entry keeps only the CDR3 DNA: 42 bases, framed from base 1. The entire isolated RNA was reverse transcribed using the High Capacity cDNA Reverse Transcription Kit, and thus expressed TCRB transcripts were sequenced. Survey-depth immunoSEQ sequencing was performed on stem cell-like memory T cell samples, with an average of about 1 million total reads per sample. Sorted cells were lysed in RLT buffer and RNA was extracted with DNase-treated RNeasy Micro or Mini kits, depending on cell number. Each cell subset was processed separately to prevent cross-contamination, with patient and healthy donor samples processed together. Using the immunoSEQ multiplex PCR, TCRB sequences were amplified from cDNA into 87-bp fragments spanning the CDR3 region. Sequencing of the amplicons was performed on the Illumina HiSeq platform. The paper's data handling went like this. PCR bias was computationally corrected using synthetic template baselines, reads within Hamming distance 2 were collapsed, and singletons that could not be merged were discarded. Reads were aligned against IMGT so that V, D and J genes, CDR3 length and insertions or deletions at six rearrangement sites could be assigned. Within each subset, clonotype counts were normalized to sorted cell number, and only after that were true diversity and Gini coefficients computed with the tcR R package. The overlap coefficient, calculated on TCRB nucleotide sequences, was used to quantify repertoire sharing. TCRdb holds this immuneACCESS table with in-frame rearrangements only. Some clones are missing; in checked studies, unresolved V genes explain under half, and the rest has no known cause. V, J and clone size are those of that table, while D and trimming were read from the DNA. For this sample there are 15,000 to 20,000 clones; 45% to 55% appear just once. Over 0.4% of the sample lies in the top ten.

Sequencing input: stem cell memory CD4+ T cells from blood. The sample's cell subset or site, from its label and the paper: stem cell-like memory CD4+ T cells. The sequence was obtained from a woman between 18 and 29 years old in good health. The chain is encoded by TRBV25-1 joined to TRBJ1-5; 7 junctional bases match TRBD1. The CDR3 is CATTGETEDQPQHF. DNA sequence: TGTGCCACCACAGGGGAGACAGAGGATCAGCCCCAGCATTTT.